This paragraph reports one T cell receptor beta chain. Its antigen is not known. This sample is part of a study of spatial heterogeneity in lung cancer. Study-level information: For tumor regions, TCR transcript counts showed a strong correlation with a T cell module score derived from matched bulk RNA-seq.

On each TCR cDNA molecule, a unique molecular identifier was present. One entry per CDR3 protein, called by TCRdb with MiXCR from the 5' RACE reads. The profile shows around 4,300 distinct CDR3 sequences, about 9% of them singletons. This sample's time point: sample taken at primary tumor resection. Unsorted whole RNA from tumor, nontumor lung or frozen PBMC underwent sequencing. Regarding the study as a whole: Higher tumor mutation counts went along with higher counts of expanded intratumoral alpha and beta TCRs.

CDR3 size: 15 residues. Germline values: CDR1 DFQATT, CDR2 SNEGSKA (reference sequence). V was trimmed by 0 bases and J by 1 base, leaving 11 bases between them. The J gene is TRBJ2-3, the V gene TRBV20-1; either TRBD1 or TRBD2 may fit D (5 bases each). This sample comprised lung tumor tissue, obtained at surgery. The source of this sequence is a male donor with early-stage non-small cell lung cancer. The CDR3 here is CSARDPGRRTDTQYF. The CDR3 DNA follows: TGCAGTGCTAGAGATCCGGGGCGGCGCACAGATACGCAGTATTTT.